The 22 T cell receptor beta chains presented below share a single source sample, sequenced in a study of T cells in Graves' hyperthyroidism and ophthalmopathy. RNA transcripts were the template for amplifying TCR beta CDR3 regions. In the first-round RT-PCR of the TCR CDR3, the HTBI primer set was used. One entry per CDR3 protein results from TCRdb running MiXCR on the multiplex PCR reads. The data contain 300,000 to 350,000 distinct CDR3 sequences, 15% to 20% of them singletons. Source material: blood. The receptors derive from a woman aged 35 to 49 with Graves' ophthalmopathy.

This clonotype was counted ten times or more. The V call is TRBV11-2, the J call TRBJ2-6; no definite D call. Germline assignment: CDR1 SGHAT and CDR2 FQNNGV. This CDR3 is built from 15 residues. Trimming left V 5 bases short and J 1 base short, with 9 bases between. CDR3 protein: CASSLERSGANVLTF. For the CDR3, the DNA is TGTGCCAGCAGCCTCGAAAGGTCTGGGGCCAACGTCCTGACTTTC.

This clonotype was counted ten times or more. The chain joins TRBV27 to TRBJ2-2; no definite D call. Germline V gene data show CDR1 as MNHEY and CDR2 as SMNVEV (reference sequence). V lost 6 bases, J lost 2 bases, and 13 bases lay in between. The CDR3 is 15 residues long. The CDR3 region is CASRPGTVNTGELFF. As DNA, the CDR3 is TGTGCCAGCAGGCCAGGCACCGTAAACACCGGGGAGCTGTTTTTT.

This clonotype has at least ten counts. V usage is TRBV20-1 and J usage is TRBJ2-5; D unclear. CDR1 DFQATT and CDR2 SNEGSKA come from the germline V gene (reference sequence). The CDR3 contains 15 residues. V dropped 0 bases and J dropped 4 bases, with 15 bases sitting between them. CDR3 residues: CSARDRLDELETQYF. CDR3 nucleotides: TGCAGTGCTAGAGATCGTCTCGACGAGCTAGAGACCCAGTACTTC.

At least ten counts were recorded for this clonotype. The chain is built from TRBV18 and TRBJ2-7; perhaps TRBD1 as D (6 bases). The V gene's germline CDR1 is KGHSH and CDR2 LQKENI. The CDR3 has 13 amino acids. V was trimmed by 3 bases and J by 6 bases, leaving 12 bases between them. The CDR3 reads CASSPNPDSEQYF. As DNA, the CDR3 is TGTGCCAGCTCACCGAACCCGGACAGCGAGCAGTACTTC. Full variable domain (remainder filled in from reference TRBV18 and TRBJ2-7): NAGVMQNPRHLVRRRGQEARLRCSPMKGHSHVYWYRQLPEEGLKFMVYLQKENIIDESGMPKERFSAEFPKEGPSILRIQQVVRGDSAAYFCASSPNPDSEQYFGPGTRLTVT.

In DNA, the CDR3 is TGCAGTGCCCCGGGACAGGGGGTAGAGACCCAGTACTTC. This gives the protein CSAPGQGVETQYF. The chain carries TRBV20-1 and TRBJ2-5; 11 bases fit TRBD1. This CDR3 is built from 13 residues. From germline, CDR1 is DFQATT and CDR2 SNEGSKA (reference sequence). V trimming: 6 bases; J trimming: 4 bases; junction bases outside the gene matches: 4.

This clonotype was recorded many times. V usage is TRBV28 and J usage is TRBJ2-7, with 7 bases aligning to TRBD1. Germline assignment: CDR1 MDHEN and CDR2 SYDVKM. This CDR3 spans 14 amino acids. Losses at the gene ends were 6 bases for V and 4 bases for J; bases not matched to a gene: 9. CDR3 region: CASSARQGGYEQYF. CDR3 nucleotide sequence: TGTGCCAGCAGCGCCCGACAGGGCGGATACGAGCAGTACTTC. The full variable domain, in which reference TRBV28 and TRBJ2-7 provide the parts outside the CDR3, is DVKVTQSSRYLVKRTGEKVFLECVQDMDHENMFWYRQDPGLGLRLIYFSYDVKMKEKGDIPEGYSVSREKKERFSLILESASTNQTSMYLCASSARQGGYEQYFGPGTRLTVT.

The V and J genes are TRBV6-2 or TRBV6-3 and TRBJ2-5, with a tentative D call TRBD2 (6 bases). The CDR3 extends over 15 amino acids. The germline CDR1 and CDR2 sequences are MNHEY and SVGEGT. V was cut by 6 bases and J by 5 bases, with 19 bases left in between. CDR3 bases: TGTGCCAGCAGCCCAATGGGCGCTCGGGGGGAGACCCAGTACTTC. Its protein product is CASSPMGARGETQYF.

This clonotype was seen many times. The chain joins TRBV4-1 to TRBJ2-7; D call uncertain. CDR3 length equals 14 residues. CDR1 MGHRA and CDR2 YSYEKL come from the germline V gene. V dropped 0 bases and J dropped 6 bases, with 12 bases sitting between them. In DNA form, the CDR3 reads TGCGCCAGCAGCCAAGAGACCCGTTTCCCCGAGCAGTACTTC. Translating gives CASSQETRFPEQYF.

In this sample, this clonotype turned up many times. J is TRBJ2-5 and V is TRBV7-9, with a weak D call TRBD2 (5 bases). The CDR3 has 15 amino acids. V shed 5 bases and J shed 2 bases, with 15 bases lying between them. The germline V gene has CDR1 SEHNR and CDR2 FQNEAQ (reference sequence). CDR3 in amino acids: CASSVGLGVQETQYF. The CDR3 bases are TGTGCCAGCAGCGTCGGGCTCGGGGTTCAAGAGACCCAGTACTTC.

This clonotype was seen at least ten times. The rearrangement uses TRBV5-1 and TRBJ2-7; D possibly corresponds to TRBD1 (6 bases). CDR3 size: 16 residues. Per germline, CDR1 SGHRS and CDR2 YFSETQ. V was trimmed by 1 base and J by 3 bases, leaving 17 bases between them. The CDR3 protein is CASSLNTGMVYYEQYF. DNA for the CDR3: TGCGCCAGCAGCTTGAACACAGGGATGGTCTACTACGAGCAGTACTTC.

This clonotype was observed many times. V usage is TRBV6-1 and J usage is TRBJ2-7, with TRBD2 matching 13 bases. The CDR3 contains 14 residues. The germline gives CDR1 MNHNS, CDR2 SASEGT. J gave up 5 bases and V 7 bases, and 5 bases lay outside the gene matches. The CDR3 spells CASIRTSGSHEQYF. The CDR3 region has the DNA TGTGCCAGCATACGGACTAGCGGGAGCCACGAGCAGTACTTC.

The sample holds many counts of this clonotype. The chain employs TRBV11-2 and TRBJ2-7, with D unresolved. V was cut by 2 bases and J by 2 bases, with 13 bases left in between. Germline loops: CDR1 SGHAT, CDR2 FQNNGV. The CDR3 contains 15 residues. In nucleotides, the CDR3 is TGTGCCAGCAGCTTATTCCCCGGTACCGCCTACGAGCAGTACTTC. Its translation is CASSLFPGTAYEQYF.

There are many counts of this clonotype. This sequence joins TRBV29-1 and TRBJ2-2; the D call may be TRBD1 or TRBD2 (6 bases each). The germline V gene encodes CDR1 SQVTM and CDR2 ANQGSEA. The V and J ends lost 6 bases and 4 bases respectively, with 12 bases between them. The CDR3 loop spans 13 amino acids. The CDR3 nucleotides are TGCAGCGTAGGAGAGGGGGGCACCGGGGAGCTGTTTTTT. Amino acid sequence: CSVGEGGTGELFF.

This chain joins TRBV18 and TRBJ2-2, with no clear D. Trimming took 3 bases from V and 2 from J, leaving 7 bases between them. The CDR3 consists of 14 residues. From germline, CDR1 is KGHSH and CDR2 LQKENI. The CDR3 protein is CASSPMTNTGELFF. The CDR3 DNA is TGTGCCAGCTCACCGATGACTAACACCGGGGAGCTGTTTTTT.

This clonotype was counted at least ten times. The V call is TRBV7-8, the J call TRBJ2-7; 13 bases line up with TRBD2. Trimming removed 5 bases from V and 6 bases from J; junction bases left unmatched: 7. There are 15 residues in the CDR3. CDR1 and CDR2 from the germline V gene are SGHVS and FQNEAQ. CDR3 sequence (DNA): TGTGCCAGCAGCACGGGACTAGCGGGAATCAGCGAGCAGTACTTC. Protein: CASSTGLAGISEQYF.

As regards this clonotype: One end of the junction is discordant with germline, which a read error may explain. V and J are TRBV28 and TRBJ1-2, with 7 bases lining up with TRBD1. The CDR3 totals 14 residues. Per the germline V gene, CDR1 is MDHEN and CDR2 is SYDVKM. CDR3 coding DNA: TGTGCCAGCAGAAACCAGGACAGGACGTATGGCTACAACTTC. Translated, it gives CASRNQDRTYGYNF.

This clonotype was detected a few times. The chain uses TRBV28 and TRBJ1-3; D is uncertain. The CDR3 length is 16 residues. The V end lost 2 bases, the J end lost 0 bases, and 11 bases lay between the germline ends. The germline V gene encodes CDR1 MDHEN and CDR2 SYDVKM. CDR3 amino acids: CASSLPPMVSGNTIYF. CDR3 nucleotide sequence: TGTGCCAGCAGTTTACCCCCCATGGTCTCTGGAAACACCATATATTTT. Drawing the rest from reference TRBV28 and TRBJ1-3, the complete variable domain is DVKVTQSSRYLVKRTGEKVFLECVQDMDHENMFWYRQDPGLGLRLIYFSYDVKMKEKGDIPEGYSVSREKKERFSLILESASTNQTSMYLCASSLPPMVSGNTIYFGEGSWLTVV.

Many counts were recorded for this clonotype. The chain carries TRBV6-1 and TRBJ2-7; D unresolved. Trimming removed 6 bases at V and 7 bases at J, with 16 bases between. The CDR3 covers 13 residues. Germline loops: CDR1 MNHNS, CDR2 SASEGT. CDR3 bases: TGTGCCAGCAGCAAACGCCAAGGGTGGGAGCAGTACTTC. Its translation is CASSKRQGWEQYF.

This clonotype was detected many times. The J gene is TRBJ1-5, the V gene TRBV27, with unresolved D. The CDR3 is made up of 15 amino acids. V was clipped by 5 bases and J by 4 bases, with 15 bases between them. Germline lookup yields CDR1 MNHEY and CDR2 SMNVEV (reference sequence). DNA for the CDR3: TGTGCCAGCAGTCCGACCGGGATTATGAATCAGCCCCAGCATTTT. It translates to CASSPTGIMNQPQHF.

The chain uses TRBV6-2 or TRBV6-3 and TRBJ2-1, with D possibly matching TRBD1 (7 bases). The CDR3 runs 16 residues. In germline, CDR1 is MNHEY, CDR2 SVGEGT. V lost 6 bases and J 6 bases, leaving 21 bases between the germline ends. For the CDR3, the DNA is TGTGCCAGCAGGTCCAGGGGGGCGCGGCGGGGCAATGAGCAGTTCTTC. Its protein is CASRSRGARRGNEQFF.

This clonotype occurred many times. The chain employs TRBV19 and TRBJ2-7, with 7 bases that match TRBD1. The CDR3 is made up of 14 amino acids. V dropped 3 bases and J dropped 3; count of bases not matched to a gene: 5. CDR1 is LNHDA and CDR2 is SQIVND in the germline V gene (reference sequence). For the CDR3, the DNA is TGTGCCAGTAGTATGAGGGACAGCCACTACGAGCAGTACTTC. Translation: CASSMRDSHYEQYF.

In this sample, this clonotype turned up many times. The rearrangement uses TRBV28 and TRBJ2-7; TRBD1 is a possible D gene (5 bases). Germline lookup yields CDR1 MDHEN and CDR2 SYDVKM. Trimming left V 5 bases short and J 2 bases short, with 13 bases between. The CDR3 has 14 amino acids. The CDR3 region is CASSPQVWPYEQYF. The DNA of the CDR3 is TGTGCCAGCAGTCCACAGGTTTGGCCCTACGAGCAGTACTTC.